One and the same sample provided the 22 T cell receptor beta chains below, sequenced in a study of T cells in women clearing cervical HPV infection. Using immunoSEQ multiplex PCR, the repertoire was profiled, and TCRdb retains in-frame clones only, with some absent. This specimen shows about 40,000 clones; the ten leading clones hold under 7%. The sequencing sample was made of blood buffy coat. These TCRs come from a woman aged 18 to 75 with a cervical HPV16 infection that either progressed to CIN3+ or cleared (not recorded which).

Concerning this clone itself: The read ends 3 residues early relative to the CDR3; the germline J gene fills the gap. V and J are TRBV18 and TRBJ1-1; no clear D. The CDR3 has 13 amino acids. Trimming stripped 6 bases from V and 1 base from J, with 9 bases between. In germline, CDR1 is KGHSH, CDR2 LQKENI. The covered CDR3 bases are TGTGCCAGCTCTAGCTTAGAGAACACTGAA. Translation: CASSSLENTE. The CDR3 in its entirety is CASSSLENTEAFF.

Concerning this clone: The read ends 3 residues before the CDR3 terminus; that terminus is restored from the germline J gene. The chain has TRBV18 and TRBJ2-7, with a possible D match to TRBD2 (6 bases). CDR1 and CDR2 (germline): KGHSH, LQKENI. The CDR3 runs 17 residues. The V gene lost 1 base and the J gene lost 0 bases, with 16 bases spanning the gap. The DNA read from the CDR3 is TGTGCCAGCTCACCACGAGAGCGGGCGGCCTACTCCTACGAG. Translating it yields CASSPRERAAYSYE. The whole CDR3 is CASSPRERAAYSYEQYF.

Concerning this clone itself: The observed sequence ends 3 residues before the CDR3 terminus, with the missing tail filled in from the germline J gene. V and J are TRBV7-9 and TRBJ2-3; D unclear. CDR1 and CDR2 from the germline V gene are SEHNR and FQNEAQ (reference sequence). The CDR3 has 13 amino acids. The CDR3 here is CASSFPSAETQYF. The CDR3 DNA, read in part, is TGTGCCAGCAGCTTCCCGAGCGCGGAGACG.

On this clone: The read comes to an end 3 residues before the CDR3 does, leaving the germline J gene to fill in the end. The chain carries TRBV11-2 and TRBJ1-4; D is uncertain. V was cut by 1 base and J by 0 bases, with 6 bases left in between. The CDR3 sequence is 15 residues long. Germline V gene sequence: CDR1 SGHAT, CDR2 FQNNGV. CDR3: CASSLGAATNEKLFF. The sequenced CDR3 bases are TGTGCCAGCAGCTTAGGAGCTGCAACTAATGAAAAA.

Regarding this clone: With the read ending 3 residues before the CDR3 end, the germline J gene is used to fill in that end. The chain carries TRBV6-2 or TRBV6-3 and TRBJ2-4; 9 bases are shared with TRBD1. The CDR3 covers 15 residues. Germline assignment: CDR1 MNHEY and CDR2 SVGEGT. V shed 6 bases, J shed 9 bases, and the junction held 12 bases outside the gene matches. The CDR3 protein is CASRPTGTGKAIQYF. The covered CDR3 bases are TGTGCCAGCAGACCCACCGGGACAGGGAAGGCCATT.

Turning to this clone: The read ends 3 residues early relative to the CDR3; the germline J gene fills the gap. This chain connects TRBV18 to TRBJ2-1; tentatively, D is TRBD1 (5 bases). Trimming took 6 bases from V and 9 from J, leaving 18 bases between them. The germline gives CDR1 KGHSH, CDR2 LQKENI. There are 14 residues in the CDR3. The CDR3 here is CASSSTQGVGEQFF. The DNA read from the CDR3 is TGTGCCAGCTCTTCGACACAAGGGGTGGGTGAG. The entire variable domain, with the rest obtained from reference TRBV18 and TRBJ2-1, is as follows: NAGVMQNPRHLVRRRGQEARLRCSPMKGHSHVYWYRQLPEEGLKFMVYLQKENIIDESGMPKERFSAEFPKEGPSILRIQQVVRGDSAAYFCASSSTQGVGEQFFGPGTRLTVL.

To note about this clone: The read stops 3 residues short of the end of the CDR3; the missing end is completed from the germline J gene. The chain has TRBV5-1 and TRBJ2-1, with D tentatively TRBD1 (6 bases). Deletions cut 1 base from V and 1 base from J, with 21 bases between. The CDR3 has 19 amino acids. Germline V lookup: CDR1 SGHRS, CDR2 YFSETQ. The covered CDR3 bases are TGCGCCAGCAGCTTGAGGTGGGGGCGGCGGGTGGGGTCCTACAATGAG. As protein: CASSLRWGRRVGSYNE. Given in full, the CDR3 is CASSLRWGRRVGSYNEQFF.

Concerning this clone: The junction departs from the called germline gene at one end, perhaps through a read error. Sequencing ends 3 residues short of the CDR3 end; the germline J gene provides the rest. The same CDR3 arises from other DNA sequences in this sample as well. The chain joins TRBV6-2 or TRBV6-3 to TRBJ1-3; tentatively, D is TRBD1 (5 bases). The CDR3 has 15 amino acids. Germline assignment: CDR1 MNHEY and CDR2 SVGEGT. CDR3 DNA (partial): TGTGCCAGCAGAAAACCGACAGAATCTGGAAACACG. Protein product: CASRKPTESGNT. In full, the CDR3 is CASRKPTESGNTIYF.

With respect to this clone: The CDR3 extends 3 residues past the end of the read, so its final part is completed from the germline J gene. This rearrangement joins TRBV12-3 or TRBV12-4 to TRBJ2-7, with TRBD2 matching over 11 bases. The CDR3 has 14 residues. The J segment lost 2 bases and the V segment lost 5 bases, leaving 2 bases of the junction unmatched. CDR3 protein: CASSAGLAAYEQYF. The covered CDR3 bases are TGTGCCAGCAGTGCGGGACTAGCGGCCTACGAG.

For this clone: Read sequence stops 3 residues before the CDR3 end, and the germline J gene provides the missing end. The gene calls are TRBV7-9 and TRBJ1-4, with D uncertain. This CDR3 is built from 14 residues. Germline V gene data show CDR1 as SEHNR and CDR2 as FQNEAQ (reference sequence). V gave up 1 base and J gave up 0 bases, with 3 bases separating them. CDR3 protein: CASSLVTTNEKLFF. Partial CDR3 DNA: TGTGCCAGCAGCTTAGTTACAACTAATGAAAAA.

In the case of this clone: The read stops 3 residues short of the end of the CDR3; the missing end is completed from the germline J gene. The V and J genes are TRBV6-2 or TRBV6-3 and TRBJ2-5; D call uncertain. Germline loops: CDR1 MNHEY, CDR2 SVGEGT. Trimming left V 2 bases short and J 7 bases short, with 11 bases between. The CDR3 loop spans 13 amino acids. The covered CDR3 bases are TGTGCCAGCAGTTACCGCGGTTCGGGGACC. Its translation is CASSYRGSGT. In full, the CDR3 reads CASSYRGSGTQYF.

Details on this clone: The read stops 3 residues short of the end of the CDR3; the missing end is completed from the germline J gene. The rearrangement joins TRBV19 to TRBJ2-2, with a possible D match to TRBD1 (5 bases). The CDR3 is 17 residues long. In germline, CDR1 is LNHDA, CDR2 SQIVND (reference sequence). This CDR3 reads CASSIGRRTSGANVLFF. The part of the CDR3 DNA that was read is TGTGCCAGTAGTATTGGCCGTAGAACCTCTGGGGCCAACGTG.

As concerns this clone: The read finishes 3 residues shy of the CDR3 end, and the germline J gene is used to complete it. This chain links TRBV30 with TRBJ2-3; unclear D gene. CDR3 length equals 13 residues. Per germline, CDR1 GTSNPN and CDR2 SVGIG (reference sequence). The V end lost 2 bases, the J end lost 0 bases, and 6 bases lay between the germline ends. CDR3: CAWSPISTDTQYF. The CDR3 DNA, read in part, is TGTGCCTGGAGTCCCATTAGCACAGATACG.

Points on this clone: The read ends 3 residues before the CDR3 terminus; that terminus is restored from the germline J gene. Other DNA sequences of this sample code for an identical CDR3. The V and J genes are TRBV29-1 and TRBJ1-3; 10 bases align to TRBD1. With V trimmed by 6 bases and J by 6 bases, 14 bases remained unmatched. The germline CDR1 and CDR2 sequences are SQVTM and ANQGSEA. The CDR3 spans 16 residues. This CDR3 reads CSVQPAGTGVVNTIYF. The CDR3 bases that were read are TGCAGCGTCCAACCTGCCGGGACAGGGGTAGTAAACACC.

Regarding this clone: The CDR3 goes on 3 residues after the read ends, and that part is filled in from the germline J gene. The chain employs TRBV4-1 and TRBJ2-1; TRBD2 is a possible D gene (5 bases). Germline loops: CDR1 MGHRA, CDR2 YSYEKL. V gave up 1 base and J gave up 9 bases, with 10 bases separating them. This CDR3 is built from 13 residues. The CDR3 spells CASSQGEGSEQFF. The DNA read from the CDR3 is TGCGCCAGCAGCCAAGGCGAGGGTAGTGAG.

As to this clone: Coverage ceases 3 residues before the CDR3 finishes, and the germline J gene fills in the end. V is TRBV18 and J is TRBJ2-4; D is undetermined. The CDR3 has 14 amino acids. Germline V gene lookup returns CDR1 KGHSH and CDR2 LQKENI. The covered CDR3 bases are TGTGCCAGCTCACCACCGCAAGAACACTATGGT. Protein sequence: CASSPPQEHYG. The full CDR3 reads CASSPPQEHYGQYF.

On this clone itself: The read gets to within 3 residues of the CDR3 end, and the germline J gene fills in the rest. The rearrangement joins TRBV7-2 to TRBJ2-1, with D uncertain. This CDR3 spans 13 amino acids. Between the trimmed V and J ends, which lost 1 base and 6 bases, there was a span of 7 bases. The V gene's germline CDR1 is SGHTA and CDR2 FQGNSA. The chain's CDR3 is CASSLGAPNEQFF. The DNA read from the CDR3 is TGTGCCAGCAGCTTAGGGGCGCCCAATGAG.

As regards this clone: The CDR3 is cut off 3 residues early in the read; its end comes from the germline J gene. This sequence joins TRBV20-1 and TRBJ2-7; 7 bases line up with TRBD1. This CDR3 region has 16 residues. The V gene's germline CDR1 is DFQATT and CDR2 SNEGSKA (reference sequence). The ends lost 3 bases at V and 2 bases at J; junction bases unmatched: 13. The CDR3 DNA, read in part, is TGCAGTGCTAGTTTGAGGGCTACAGGGGACCCCTACGAG. Protein product: CSASLRATGDPYE. The whole CDR3 protein reads CSASLRATGDPYEQYF.

A remark on this clone: The read terminates 3 residues ahead of where the CDR3 ends, so the germline J gene completes it. This sequence joins TRBV10-3 and TRBJ2-1; TRBD2 might be the D (5 bases). Germline loops: CDR1 ENHRY, CDR2 SYGVKD. This CDR3 comprises 13 residues. The germline V and J ends were trimmed by 6 bases and 7 bases, with 13 bases remaining between them. The covered CDR3 bases are TGTGCCATCAGCCTCGGGGTTACGAATGAG. It specifies CAISLGVTNE. The whole CDR3 region reads CAISLGVTNEQFF.

A note on this clone: The CDR3 is cut off 3 residues early in the read; its end comes from the germline J gene. The V and J genes are TRBV10-3 and TRBJ2-7; 7 bases align to TRBD2. This CDR3 contains 16 residues. With 3 bases clipped from V and 3 bases from J, the junction kept 11 bases outside the gene matches. CDR1 is ENHRY and CDR2 is SYGVKD in the germline V gene. The CDR3 sequence is CAISEVRASGNYEQYF. CDR3 bases read: TGTGCCATCAGTGAAGTTAGGGCTAGCGGAAACTACGAG.

The CDR3 region is CASSLARGQETQYF. The covered CDR3 bases are TGTGCCAGCAGCTTAGCAAGGGGCCAAGAGACC. V and J are TRBV7-9 and TRBJ2-5; possible D gene TRBD1, 5 bases. With the read ending 3 residues before the CDR3 end, the germline J gene is used to fill in that end. CDR3 length: 14 residues. CDR1 and CDR2 (germline): SEHNR, FQNEAQ (reference sequence). V was trimmed by 0 bases and J by 1 base, leaving 6 bases between them.

On this clone itself: The read ends 3 residues before the CDR3 terminus; that terminus is restored from the germline J gene. V usage is TRBV19 and J usage is TRBJ1-2; 7 bases align to TRBD1. Germline lookup yields CDR1 LNHDA and CDR2 SQIVND (reference sequence). This CDR3 is built from 14 residues. The sequenced part of the CDR3 DNA is TGTGCCAGTAGGCCGGGACAGAATTCCTACGAC. As protein: CASRPGQNSYD. The complete CDR3 protein is CASRPGQNSYDYTF.